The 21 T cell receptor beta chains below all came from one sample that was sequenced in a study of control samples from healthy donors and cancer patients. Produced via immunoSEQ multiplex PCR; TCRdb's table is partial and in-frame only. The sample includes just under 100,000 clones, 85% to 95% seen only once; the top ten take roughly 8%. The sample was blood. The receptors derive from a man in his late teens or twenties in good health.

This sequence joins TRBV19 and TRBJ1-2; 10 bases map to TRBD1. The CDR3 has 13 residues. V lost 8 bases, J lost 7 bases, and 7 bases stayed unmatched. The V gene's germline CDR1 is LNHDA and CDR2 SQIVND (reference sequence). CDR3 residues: CASLWTGGSGYTF. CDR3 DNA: TGTGCCAGTCTCTGGACAGGGGGTAGTGGCTACACCTTC.

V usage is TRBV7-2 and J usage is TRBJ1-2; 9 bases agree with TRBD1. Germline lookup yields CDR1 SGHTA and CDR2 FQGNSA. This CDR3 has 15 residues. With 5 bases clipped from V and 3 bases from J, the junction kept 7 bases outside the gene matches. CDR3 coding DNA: TGTGCCAGCAGCAACGGACAGGGGACCTACTATGGCTACACCTTC. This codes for CASSNGQGTYYGYTF.

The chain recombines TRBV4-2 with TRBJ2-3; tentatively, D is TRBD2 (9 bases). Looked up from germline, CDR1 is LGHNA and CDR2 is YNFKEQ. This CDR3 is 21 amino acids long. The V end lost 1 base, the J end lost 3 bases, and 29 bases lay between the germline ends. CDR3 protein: CASSQVLGSGRTGGDTDTQYF. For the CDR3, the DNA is TGTGCCAGCAGCCAAGTCCTCGGTAGCGGGAGAACAGGGGGTGATACAGATACGCAGTATTTT.

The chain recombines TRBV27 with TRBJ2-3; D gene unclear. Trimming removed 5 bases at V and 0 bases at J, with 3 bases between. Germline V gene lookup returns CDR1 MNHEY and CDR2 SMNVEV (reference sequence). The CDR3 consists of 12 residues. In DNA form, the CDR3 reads TGTGCCAGCAGTCCCAGCACAGATACGCAGTATTTT. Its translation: CASSPSTDTQYF.

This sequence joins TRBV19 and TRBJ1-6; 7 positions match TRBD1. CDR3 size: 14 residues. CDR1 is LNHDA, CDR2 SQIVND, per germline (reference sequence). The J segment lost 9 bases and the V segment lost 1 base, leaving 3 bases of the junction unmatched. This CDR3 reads CASSIGTGGSPLHF. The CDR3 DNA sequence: TGTGCCAGTAGTATAGGGACAGGCGGTTCACCCCTCCACTTT.

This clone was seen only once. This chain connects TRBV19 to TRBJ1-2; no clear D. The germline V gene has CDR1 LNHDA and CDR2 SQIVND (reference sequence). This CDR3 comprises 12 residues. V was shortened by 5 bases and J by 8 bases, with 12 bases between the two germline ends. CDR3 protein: CASSLRENGYTF. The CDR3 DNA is TGTGCCAGTAGTCTGAGGGAAAACGGCTACACCTTC.

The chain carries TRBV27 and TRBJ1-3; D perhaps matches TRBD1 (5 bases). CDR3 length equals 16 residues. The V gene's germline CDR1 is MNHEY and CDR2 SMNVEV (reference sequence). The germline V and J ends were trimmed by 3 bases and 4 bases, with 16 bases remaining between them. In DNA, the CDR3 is TGTGCCAGCAGTTTTTTCCCTACCGGGGCCGGAAACACCATATATTTT. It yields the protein CASSFFPTGAGNTIYF.

CDR3 sequence reads: CASSSTGTEAFF. The CDR3 nucleotides are TGTGCCAGCAGTTCCACAGGCACTGAAGCTTTCTTT. This chain uses TRBV27 with TRBJ1-1, with D maybe TRBD1 (5 bases). In germline, CDR1 is MNHEY, CDR2 SMNVEV (reference sequence). The V gene lost 4 bases and the J gene lost 4 bases, with 7 bases spanning the gap. This CDR3 is 12 amino acids long.

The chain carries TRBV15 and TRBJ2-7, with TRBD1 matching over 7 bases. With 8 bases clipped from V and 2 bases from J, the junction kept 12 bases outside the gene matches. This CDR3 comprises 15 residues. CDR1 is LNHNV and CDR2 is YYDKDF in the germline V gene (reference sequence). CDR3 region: CATSLRRDSTYEQYF. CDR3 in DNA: TGTGCCACCTCTCTTCGACGGGACAGTACCTACGAGCAGTACTTC.

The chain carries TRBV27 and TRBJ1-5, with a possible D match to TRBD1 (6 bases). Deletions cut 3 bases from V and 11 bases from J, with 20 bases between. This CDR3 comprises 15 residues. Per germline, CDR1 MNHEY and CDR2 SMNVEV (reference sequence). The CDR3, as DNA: TGTGCCAGCAGTTTCACAGGGACCGCTGGGGCGTCCCAGCATTTT. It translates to CASSFTGTAGASQHF.

CDR3 sequence: CASSLFPLKRGEQFF. DNA for the CDR3: TGTGCCAGCAGCTTATTTCCACTAAAAAGGGGTGAGCAGTTCTTC. The chain joins TRBV7-2 to TRBJ2-1; possible D gene TRBD1, 5 bases. The CDR3 length is 15 residues. Germline V CDR1 and CDR2: SGHTA, FQGNSA. Trimming removed 2 bases at V and 9 bases at J, with 17 bases between.

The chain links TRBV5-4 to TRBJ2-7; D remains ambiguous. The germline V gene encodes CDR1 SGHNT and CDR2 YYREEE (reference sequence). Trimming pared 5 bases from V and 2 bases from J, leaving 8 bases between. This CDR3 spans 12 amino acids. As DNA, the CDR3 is TGTGCCAGCAGTTTTCAAGCCTACGAGCAGTACTTC. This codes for CASSFQAYEQYF.

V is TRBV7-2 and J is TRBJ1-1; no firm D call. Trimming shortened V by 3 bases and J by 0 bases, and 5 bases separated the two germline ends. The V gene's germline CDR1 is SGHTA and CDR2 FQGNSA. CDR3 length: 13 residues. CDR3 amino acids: CASSFQLNTEAFF. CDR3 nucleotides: TGTGCCAGCAGCTTCCAGCTGAACACTGAAGCTTTCTTT.

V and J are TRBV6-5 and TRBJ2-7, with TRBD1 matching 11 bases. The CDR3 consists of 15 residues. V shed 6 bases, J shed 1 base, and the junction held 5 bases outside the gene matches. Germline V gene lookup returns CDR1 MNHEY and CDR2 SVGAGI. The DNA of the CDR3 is TGTGCCAGCAGGGGCCGGGACAGGGGGTCCTACGAGCAGTACTTC. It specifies CASRGRDRGSYEQYF.

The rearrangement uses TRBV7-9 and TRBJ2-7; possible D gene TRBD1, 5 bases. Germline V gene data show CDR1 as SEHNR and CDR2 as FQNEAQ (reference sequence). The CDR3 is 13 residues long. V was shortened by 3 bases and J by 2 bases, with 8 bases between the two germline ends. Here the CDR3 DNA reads TGTGCCAGCAGCTTCAGGGCTACCTACGAGCAGTACTTC. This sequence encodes CASSFRATYEQYF.

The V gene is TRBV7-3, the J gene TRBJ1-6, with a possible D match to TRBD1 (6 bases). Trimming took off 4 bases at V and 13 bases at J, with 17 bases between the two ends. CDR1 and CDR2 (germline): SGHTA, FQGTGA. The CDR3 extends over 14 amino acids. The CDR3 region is CASSSGTSGAPLHF. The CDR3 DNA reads TGTGCCAGCAGCTCCGGGACATCTGGTGCTCCCCTCCACTTT.

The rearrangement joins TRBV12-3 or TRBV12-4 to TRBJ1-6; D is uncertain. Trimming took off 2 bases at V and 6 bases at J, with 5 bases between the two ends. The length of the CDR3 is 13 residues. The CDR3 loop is CASSLTVNSPLHF. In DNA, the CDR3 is TGTGCCAGCAGTTTAACGGTTAATTCACCCCTCCACTTT.

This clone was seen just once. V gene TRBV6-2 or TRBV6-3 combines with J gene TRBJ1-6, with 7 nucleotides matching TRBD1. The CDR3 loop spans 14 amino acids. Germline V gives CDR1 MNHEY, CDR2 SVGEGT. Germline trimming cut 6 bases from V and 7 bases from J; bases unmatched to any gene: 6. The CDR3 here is CASSATGRNSPLHF. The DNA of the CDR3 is TGTGCCAGCAGCGCGACAGGGCGCAATTCACCCCTCCACTTT.

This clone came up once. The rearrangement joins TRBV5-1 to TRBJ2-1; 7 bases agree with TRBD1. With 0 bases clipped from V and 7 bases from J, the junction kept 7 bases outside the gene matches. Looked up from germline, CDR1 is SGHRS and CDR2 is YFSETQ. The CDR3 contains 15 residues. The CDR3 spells CASSLADYRGNEQFF. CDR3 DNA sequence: TGCGCCAGCAGCTTGGCCGATTACAGGGGAAATGAGCAGTTCTTC.

The CDR3 sequence is CASSPGGYEQYF. Here the CDR3 DNA reads TGTGCCAGCAGCCCAGGGGGCTACGAGCAGTACTTC. This chain joins TRBV27 and TRBJ2-7; 7 bases map to TRBD1. This CDR3 contains 12 residues. Germline assignment: CDR1 MNHEY and CDR2 SMNVEV (reference sequence). V shed 6 bases and J 3 bases; nucleotides not matched to a gene: 2.

Here the CDR3 reads CASSTDGRDQPQHF. CDR3 nucleotides: TGTGCCAGCAGTACGGACGGTCGGGATCAGCCCCAGCATTTT. This chain connects TRBV6-5 to TRBJ1-5; D is unresolved. Trimming pared 5 bases from V and 5 bases from J, leaving 13 bases between. CDR1 and CDR2 (germline): MNHEY, SVGAGI. The CDR3 length is 14 residues.